The clone carrying this TCR beta chain was seen only once. This entry belongs to a study of CD8 T cells in Susac syndrome. The authors carried out high-throughput sequencing of TCR beta. They applied it to CD8+ and CD4+ T cells obtained from blood. Relapsing-remitting disease, either stable or active, was present in the treatment-naive patients who were the multiple sclerosis controls. The CD8+ and CD4+ T cells were negatively isolated, with the TEMRA cells enriched by FACS. The germline V and J ends were trimmed by 0 bases and 8 bases, with 5 bases remaining between them. The CDR3 length is 11 residues. The germline gives CDR1 SGHRS, CDR2 YFSETQ. The RNA, roughly 0.45 to 1 ug, was put through reverse transcription using random hexamers. Using its own MiXCR run on the immunoSEQ multiplex PCR reads, TCRdb lists one record per CDR3 protein. The table records about 120,000 distinct CDR3 sequences, approximately 93% of them present only once.

The sequencing input was CD4+ T cells from PBMCs. This receptor was identified in a human donor with multiple sclerosis. The chain recombines TRBV5-1 with TRBJ1-2; D gene uncertain. The CDR3 region has the DNA TGCGCCAGCAGCTTGGTTGGAGGCTACACCTTC. Translation: CASSLVGGYTF.